This is a list of T cell receptor beta chains from one sample in a study of beta chain features in type 1 diabetes. The repertoire was sequenced with immunoSEQ multiplex PCR; TCRdb's copy has only in-frame clones and lacks some. This table holds around 260,000 clones, about 24% found once. The sample was naive CD4+ T cells from blood. All receptors come from a woman aged 25 to 45 with type 1 diabetes. Both conserved end residues are part of each CDR3. A D gene is named only where the DNA matches it firmly. The listing skips clone size in some rows; elsewhere it reads once, few, many or a size class.

CDR3aa: CASSPLSGRPETQYF
CDR3nt: TGTGCCAGCTCACCACTTAGCGGGAGGCCCGAGACCCAGTACTTC
d_gene: TRBD2
j_gene: TRBJ2-5
abundance: -
v_gene: TRBV18

CDR3aa: CASREDSNQQFF
CDR3nt: TGTGCCAGCAGGGAAGACTCAAATCAGCAGTTCTTC
d_gene: -
j_gene: TRBJ2-1
abundance: few
v_gene: TRBV2

CDR3aa: CAWSPLDRGTGYTF
CDR3nt: TGTGCCTGGAGTCCCCTGGACAGGGGAACTGGCTACACCTTC
d_gene: TRBD1
j_gene: TRBJ1-2
abundance: few
v_gene: TRBV30

CDR3aa: CAWSVRGSGNQPQHF
CDR3nt: TGTGCCTGGAGTGTACGCGGGTCGGGCAATCAGCCCCAGCATTTT
d_gene: -
j_gene: TRBJ1-5
abundance: -
v_gene: TRBV30

CDR3aa: CASSSITGNQKLFF
CDR3nt: TGTGCCAGCAGCTCCATTACAGGGAATCAGAAACTGTTTTTT
d_gene: -
j_gene: TRBJ1-4
abundance: -
v_gene: TRBV11-2

CDR3aa: CASSDESSWGNEQFF
CDR3nt: TGTGCCAGCAGTGACGAGTCTAGCTGGGGCAATGAGCAGTTCTTC
d_gene: -
j_gene: TRBJ2-1
abundance: -
v_gene: TRBV25-1

CDR3aa: CSVNRDRNSYEQYF
CDR3nt: TGCAGCGTAAACCGGGACAGGAATTCCTACGAGCAGTACTTC
d_gene: TRBD1
j_gene: TRBJ2-7
abundance: -
v_gene: TRBV29-1

CDR3aa: CSARGRESLYF
CDR3nt: TGCAGTGCTAGAGGGCGGGAGAGCTTATACTTC
d_gene: TRBD2
j_gene: TRBJ2-7
abundance: -
v_gene: TRBV20-1

CDR3aa: CASSQVVLAGEQYF
CDR3nt: TGTGCCAGCAGCCAAGTCGTACTAGCTGGGGAGCAGTACTTC
d_gene: -
j_gene: TRBJ2-7
abundance: few
v_gene: TRBV4-2

CDR3aa: CAISGTGVGEQYF
CDR3nt: TGTGCCATCAGTGGCACAGGGGTCGGCGAGCAGTACTTC
d_gene: TRBD1
j_gene: TRBJ2-7
abundance: few
v_gene: TRBV10-3

CDR3aa: CASEQGAYGGELFF
CDR3nt: TGCGCCAGCGAACAGGGGGCTTATGGCGGGGAGCTGTTTTTT
d_gene: TRBD1
j_gene: TRBJ2-2
abundance: -
v_gene: TRBV5-1

CDR3aa: CASSQDRGTQYF
CDR3nt: TGTGCCAGCAGCCAGGACAGGGGGACCCAGTACTTC
d_gene: TRBD1
j_gene: TRBJ2-5
abundance: once
v_gene: TRBV7-2

CDR3aa: CTIPSSGYTGELFF
CDR3nt: TGCACGATCCCTTCTAGCGGATACACCGGGGAGCTGTTTTTT
d_gene: TRBD2
j_gene: TRBJ2-2
abundance: -
v_gene: TRBV29-1